This entry is about one T cell receptor beta chain. The CDR3 has 11 amino acids. Per the germline V gene, CDR1 is MNHEY and CDR2 is SVGAGI. This sample was taken from a study of blood T cell repertoires in COVID-19. On the study more broadly: Whether acute or convalescent, the COVID-19 samples came from the United States, Italy and Spain. T cells, B-cell-depleted T cells, or PBMCs provided the cDNA or gDNA that served as material.

Original analysis: Amplification with reference gene primers provided the estimates of nucleated cell counts. Clones were read by immunoSEQ multiplex PCR, and TCRdb kept only the in-frame ones, dropping some. V and J calls plus clone size are reproduced from that table; the DNA served to infer D and trimming. This sample has roughly 97,000 clones, with around 87% found just once. Sequences were obtained from peripheral blood. The chain joins TRBV6-5 to TRBJ2-1, with D possibly being TRBD2 (6 bases). This clonotype was sampled from a human donor in a cohort sampled during active COVID-19. CDR3 bases: TGTAACTCGGCGGGGTACAATGAGCAGTTCTTC. This codes for CNSAGYNEQFF.